The following is a TCR beta chain sequence with its context. This specimen comes from a study of T cell changes during pregnancy in multiple sclerosis. V was cut by 4 bases and J by 8 bases, with 8 bases left in between. Germline V gene lookup returns CDR1 SGHVS and CDR2 FQNEAQ. The CDR3 consists of 11 residues. Using immunoSEQ multiplex PCR, the repertoire was profiled, and TCRdb retains in-frame clones only, with some absent. Of about 46,000 clones listed, 91% were seen once; the top ten hold about 8.8%. The rearrangement uses TRBV7-8 and TRBJ1-1; D may be TRBD1 (5 bases). The TCR comes from a female donor with multiple sclerosis, enrolled in a pregnancy study. The specimen was CD8+ T cells from peripheral blood mononuclear cells, collected after pregnancy. In nucleotides, the CDR3 is TGTGCCAGCAGCTGGGGGGGGGAAGCTTTCTTT. Its protein product is CASSWGGEAFF. Combining the CDR3 with reference TRBV7-8 and TRBJ1-1 gives the whole variable domain GAGVSQSPRYKVAKRGQDVALRCDPISGHVSLFWYQQALGQGPEFLTYFQNEAQLDKSGLPSDRFFAERPEGSVSTLKIQRTQQEDSAVYLCASSWGGEAFFGQGTRLTVV.